This TCR beta chain was observed in a study of blood T cell repertoires in COVID-19. Background on the study: From the United States, Italy and Spain came samples of acute and convalescent COVID-19.

V was clipped by 0 bases and J by 3 bases; unmatched bases: 10. CDR1 is SGHDN, CDR2 FVKESK, per germline. This CDR3 comprises 18 residues. Per the original methods: Estimated nucleated cell counts came from reference gene primer amplification. TCRdb's copy holds only in-frame clones and misses some; the assay was immunoSEQ multiplex PCR. V and J calls and clone size are given by that table; D and trimming were obtained from the DNA. The sample contains more than 110,000 clones, 84% of which appear only once. The sequence was collected from a woman older than 75 in a cohort sampled during active or convalescent COVID-19. What was sequenced was peripheral blood. J is TRBJ2-2 and V is TRBV14, with 7 bases lining up with TRBD2. The CDR3 nucleotides read TGTGCCAGCAGCCAAGAACAACCGGGGGGAGACGACACCGGGGAGCTGTTTTTT. Translated, it gives CASSQEQPGGDDTGELFF.